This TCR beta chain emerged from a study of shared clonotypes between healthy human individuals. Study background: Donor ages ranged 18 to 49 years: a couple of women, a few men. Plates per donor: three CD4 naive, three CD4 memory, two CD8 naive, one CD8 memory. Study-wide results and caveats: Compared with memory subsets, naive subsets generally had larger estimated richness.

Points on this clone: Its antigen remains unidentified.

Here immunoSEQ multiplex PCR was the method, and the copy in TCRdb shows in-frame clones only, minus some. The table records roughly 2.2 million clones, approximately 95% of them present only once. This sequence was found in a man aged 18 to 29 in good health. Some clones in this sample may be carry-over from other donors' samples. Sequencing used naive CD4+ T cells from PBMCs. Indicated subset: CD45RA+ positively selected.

The CDR3 nucleotides read TGTGCCAGCAGTTACCTGGGGGAGGGCCCCGAGACCCAGTACTTC. Protein product: CASSYLGEGPETQYF. This chain uses TRBV6-5 with TRBJ2-5; 7 bases line up with TRBD2. The CDR3 consists of 15 residues. V was clipped by 2 bases and J by 5 bases; unmatched bases: 8. Germline V lookup: CDR1 MNHEY, CDR2 SVGAGI.